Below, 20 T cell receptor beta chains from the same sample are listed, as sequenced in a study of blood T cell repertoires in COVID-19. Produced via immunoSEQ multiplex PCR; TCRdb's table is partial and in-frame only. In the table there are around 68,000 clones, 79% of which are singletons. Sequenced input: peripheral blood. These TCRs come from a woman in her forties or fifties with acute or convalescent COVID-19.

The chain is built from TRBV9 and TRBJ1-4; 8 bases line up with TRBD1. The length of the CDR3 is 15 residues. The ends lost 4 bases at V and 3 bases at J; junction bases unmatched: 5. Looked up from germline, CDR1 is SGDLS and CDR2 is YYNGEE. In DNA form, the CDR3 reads TGTGCCAGCAGCCAAACAGGGGGTTCTAATGAAAAACTGTTTTTT. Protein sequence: CASSQTGGSNEKLFF. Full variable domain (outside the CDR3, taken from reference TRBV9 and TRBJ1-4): DSGVTQTPKHLITATGQRVTLRCSPRSGDLSVYWYQQSLDQGLQFLIQYYNGEERAKGNILERFSAQQFPDLHSELNLSSLELGDSALYFCASSQTGGSNEKLFFGSGTQLSVL.

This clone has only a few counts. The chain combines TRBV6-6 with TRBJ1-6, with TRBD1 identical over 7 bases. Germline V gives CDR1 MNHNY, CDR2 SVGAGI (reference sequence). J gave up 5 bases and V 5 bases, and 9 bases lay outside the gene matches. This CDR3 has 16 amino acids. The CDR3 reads CASSRQGKSNNSPLHF. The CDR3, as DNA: TGTGCCAGCAGTCGACAGGGAAAAAGTAATAATTCACCCCTCCACTTT.

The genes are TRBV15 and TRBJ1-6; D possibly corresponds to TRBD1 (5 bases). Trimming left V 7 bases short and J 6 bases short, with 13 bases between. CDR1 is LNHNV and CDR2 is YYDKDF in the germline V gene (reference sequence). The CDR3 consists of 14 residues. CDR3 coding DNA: TGTGCCACCAAGGGGTCAGAAAGTAATTCACCCCTCCACTTT. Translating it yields CATKGSESNSPLHF.

CDR3 nucleotides: TGTGCCAGCAGCTTCGACAGGGGTCCCCCATCTGGAAACACCATATATTTT. Translated: CASSFDRGPPSGNTIYF. This chain connects TRBV7-7 to TRBJ1-3, with 8 positions matching TRBD1. This CDR3 is built from 17 residues. V gave up 3 bases and J gave up 1 base; unmatched junction bases: 8. Per the germline V gene, CDR1 is SSHAT and CDR2 is FNYEAQ (reference sequence).

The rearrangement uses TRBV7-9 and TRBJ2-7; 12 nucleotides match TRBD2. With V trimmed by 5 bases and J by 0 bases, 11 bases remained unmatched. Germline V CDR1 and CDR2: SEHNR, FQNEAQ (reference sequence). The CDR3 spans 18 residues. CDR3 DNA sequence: TGTGCCAGCAGCCCACCCCGACTAGCGGGGGCCCGCTCCTACGAGCAGTACTTC. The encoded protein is CASSPPRLAGARSYEQYF.

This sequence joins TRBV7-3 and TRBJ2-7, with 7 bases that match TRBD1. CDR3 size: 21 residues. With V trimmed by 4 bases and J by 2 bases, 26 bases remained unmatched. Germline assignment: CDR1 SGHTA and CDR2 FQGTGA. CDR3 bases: TGTGCCAGCAGCTCCTACCCCCGACAGGGCGACCGATCGAGAGTCACCTACGAGCAGTACTTC. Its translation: CASSSYPRQGDRSRVTYEQYF.

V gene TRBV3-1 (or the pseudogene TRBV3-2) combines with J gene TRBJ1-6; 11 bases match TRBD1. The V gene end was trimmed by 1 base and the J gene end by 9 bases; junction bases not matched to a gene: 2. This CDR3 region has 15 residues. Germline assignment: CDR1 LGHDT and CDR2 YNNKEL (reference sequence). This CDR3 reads CASSQAGTGGSPLHF. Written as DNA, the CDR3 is TGTGCCAGCAGCCAAGCCGGGACAGGGGGTTCACCCCTCCACTTT.

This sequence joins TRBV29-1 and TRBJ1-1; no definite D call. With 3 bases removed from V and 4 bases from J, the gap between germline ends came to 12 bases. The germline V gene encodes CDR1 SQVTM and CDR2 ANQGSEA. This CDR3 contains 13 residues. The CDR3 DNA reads TGCAGCGTTGAGCCCATCCGCGGCACTGAAGCTTTCTTT. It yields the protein CSVEPIRGTEAFF.

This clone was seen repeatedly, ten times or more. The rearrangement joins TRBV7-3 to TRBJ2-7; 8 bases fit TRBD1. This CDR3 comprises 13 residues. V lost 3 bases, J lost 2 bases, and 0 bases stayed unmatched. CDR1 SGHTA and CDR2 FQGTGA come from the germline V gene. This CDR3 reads CASSFRGPYEQYF. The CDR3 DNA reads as TGTGCCAGCAGCTTCAGGGGGCCCTACGAGCAGTACTTC.

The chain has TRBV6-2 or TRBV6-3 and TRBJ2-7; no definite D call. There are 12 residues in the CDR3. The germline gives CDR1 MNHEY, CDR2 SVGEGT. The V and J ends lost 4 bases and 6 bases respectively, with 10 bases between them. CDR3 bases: TGTGCCAGCAGTTCCGCTACCGGCGAGCAGTACTTC. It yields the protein CASSSATGEQYF.

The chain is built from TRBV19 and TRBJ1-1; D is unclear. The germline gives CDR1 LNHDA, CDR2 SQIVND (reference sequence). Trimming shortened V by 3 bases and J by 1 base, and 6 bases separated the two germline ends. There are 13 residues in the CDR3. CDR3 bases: TGTGCCAGTAGTATTTATCCGAACACTGAAGCTTTCTTT. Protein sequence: CASSIYPNTEAFF.

The CDR3 nucleotides are TGTGCCAGCAGTTACGGGGGACAGGGGGGCACTGAAGCTTTCTTT. This sequence encodes CASSYGGQGGTEAFF. The chain joins TRBV6-2 or TRBV6-3 to TRBJ1-1, with 11 bases matching TRBD1. The CDR3 contains 15 residues. CDR1 and CDR2 (germline): MNHEY, SVGEGT. The V gene end was trimmed by 2 bases and the J gene end by 4 bases; junction bases not matched to a gene: 3.

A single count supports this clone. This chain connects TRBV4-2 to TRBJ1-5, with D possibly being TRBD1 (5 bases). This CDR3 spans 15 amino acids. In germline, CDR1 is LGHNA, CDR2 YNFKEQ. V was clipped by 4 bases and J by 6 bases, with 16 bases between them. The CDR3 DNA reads TGTGCCAGCAGCCGAGAGGAGTTCGGGGGTCAGCCCCAGCATTTT. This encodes CASSREEFGGQPQHF.

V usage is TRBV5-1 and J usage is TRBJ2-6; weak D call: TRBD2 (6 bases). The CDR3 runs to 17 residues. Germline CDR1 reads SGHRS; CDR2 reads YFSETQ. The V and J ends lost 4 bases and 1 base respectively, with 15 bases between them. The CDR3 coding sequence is TGCGCCAGCAGCCATGGGAGGCCCACTTCTGGGGCCAACGTCCTGACTTTC. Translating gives CASSHGRPTSGANVLTF.

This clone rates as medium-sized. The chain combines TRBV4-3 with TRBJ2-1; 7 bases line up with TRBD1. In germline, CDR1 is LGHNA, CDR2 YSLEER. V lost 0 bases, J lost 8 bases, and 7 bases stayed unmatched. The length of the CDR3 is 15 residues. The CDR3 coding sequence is TGCGCCAGCAGCCAAGATGAGACAGGGTTGGATGAGCAGTTCTTC. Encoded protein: CASSQDETGLDEQFF.

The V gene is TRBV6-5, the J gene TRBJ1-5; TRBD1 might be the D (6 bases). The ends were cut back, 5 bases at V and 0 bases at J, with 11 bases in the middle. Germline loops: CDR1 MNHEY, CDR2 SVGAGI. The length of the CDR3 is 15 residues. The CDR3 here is CASSPRQASNQPQHF. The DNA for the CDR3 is TGTGCCAGCAGTCCCAGACAGGCTAGCAATCAGCCCCAGCATTTT.

CDR3 protein: CASSLAGQPYNEQFF. The DNA of the CDR3 is TGTGCCAGCAGCTTAGCTGGACAGCCCTACAATGAGCAGTTCTTC. The chain uses TRBV11-2 and TRBJ2-1; D perhaps matches TRBD1 (6 bases). CDR3 size: 15 residues. With 1 base removed from V and 2 bases from J, the gap between germline ends came to 9 bases. Germline CDR1 and CDR2: SGHAT and FQNNGV. The entire variable domain, with the rest obtained from reference TRBV11-2 and TRBJ2-1, is as follows: EAGVAQSPRYKIIEKRQSVAFWCNPISGHATLYWYQQILGQGPKLLIQFQNNGVVDDSQLPKDRFSAERLKGVDSTLKIQPAKLEDSAVYLCASSLAGQPYNEQFFGPGTRLTVL.

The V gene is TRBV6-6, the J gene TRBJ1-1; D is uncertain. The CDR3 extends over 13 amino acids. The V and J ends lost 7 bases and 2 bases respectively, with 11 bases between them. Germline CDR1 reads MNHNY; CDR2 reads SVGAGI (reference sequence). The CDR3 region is CASNSDYNTEAFF. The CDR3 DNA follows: TGTGCCAGCAACTCAGACTACAACACTGAAGCTTTCTTT.

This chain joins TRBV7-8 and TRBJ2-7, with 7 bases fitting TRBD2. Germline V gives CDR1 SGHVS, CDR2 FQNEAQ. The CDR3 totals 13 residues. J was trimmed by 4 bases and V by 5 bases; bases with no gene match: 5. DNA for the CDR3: TGTGCCAGCAGCCGCAGCGGGGATTACGAGCAGTACTTC. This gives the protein CASSRSGDYEQYF. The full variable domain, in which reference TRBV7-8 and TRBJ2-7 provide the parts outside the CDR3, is GAGVSQSPRYKVAKRGQDVALRCDPISGHVSLFWYQQALGQGPEFLTYFQNEAQLDKSGLPSDRFFAERPEGSVSTLKIQRTQQEDSAVYLCASSRSGDYEQYFGPGTRLTVT.

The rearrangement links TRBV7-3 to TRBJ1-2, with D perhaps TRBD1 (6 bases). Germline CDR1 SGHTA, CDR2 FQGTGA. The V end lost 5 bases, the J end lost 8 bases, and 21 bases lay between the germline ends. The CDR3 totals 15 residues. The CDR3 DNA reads TGTGCCAGCAGCCCCCGCCCGGACAGCTTCTCCGGCTACACCTTC. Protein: CASSPRPDSFSGYTF.